The 3 T cell receptor beta chains below all came from one sample that was sequenced in a study of regulatory T cells in long-lasting Graves disease (dated by TCRdb to the early 2020s). The protocol used for the library was multiplex PCR. The sequencer listed for this sample is Illumina HiSeq 4000. iRepertoire HTBI primers and Arm-PCR amplification of CDR3 regions were used to construct TCR beta libraries. The public sequencing data were trimmed at Q25 with fastp and processed into clonotypes with MiXCR by TCRdb, which kept only in-frame beta chains. Every CDR3 protein is listed once, alongside the most common genes and DNA of its rows. This sample is represented by more than 400,000 distinct CDR3 sequences; over 15% of them were singletons. Roughly 10% of the sample rests with the top ten. Taken with the paper, the label for time point translates to: newly diagnosed GD, antithyroid drugs for less than 3 months. For both TCR sequencing and RNA sequencing, RNA was extracted from PBMCs using TRIzol.

The sample also formed part of further work on T cells in Graves' hyperthyroidism and ophthalmopathy.

The specimen comprised peripheral blood mononuclear cells (PBMCs), sampled at new diagnosis, from a patient treated with antithyroid drugs. The receptor set was obtained from a woman aged 25 to 39 with Graves disease. Donor details come from another sample of the same person, matched by shared clones.

The V call is TRBV5-4, the J call TRBJ2-2, with TRBD2 as a possible D gene (5 bases). Per germline, CDR1 SGHNT and CDR2 YYREEE (reference sequence). The CDR3 covers 17 residues. The ends were cut back, 0 bases at V and 0 bases at J, with 12 bases in the middle. The CDR3 reads CASSLALEVANTGELFF. CDR3 nucleotide sequence: TGTGCCAGCAGCTTGGCCCTGGAGGTGGCGAACACCGGGGAGCTGTTTTTT.

This clonotype was seen once. A much larger clone differs from this one at a single base, so this may be a read error. The chain recombines TRBV20-1 with TRBJ2-5; D is possibly TRBD1 or TRBD2 (5 bases each). The CDR3 extends over 15 amino acids. Germline V lookup: CDR1 DFQATT, CDR2 SNEGSKA (reference sequence). V gave up 0 bases and J gave up 11 bases, with 22 bases separating them. The CDR3 loop is CSAREGQGRANEQYF. The CDR3 nucleotides read TGCAGTGCTAGAGAAGGGCAGGGACGGGCCAATGAGCAGTACTTC.

This chain connects TRBV18 to TRBJ2-7, with 8 bases fitting TRBD1. Germline assignment: CDR1 KGHSH and CDR2 LQKENI. V lost 1 base and J lost 0; bases outside the gene matches: 20. The CDR3 has 21 amino acids. CDR3 loop: CASSPRGFGVVGTGLSYEQYF. The CDR3 DNA sequence: TGTGCCAGCTCACCACGAGGTTTCGGAGTCGTTGGGACAGGACTCTCCTACGAGCAGTACTTC.